The 28 T cell receptor beta chains below come from one sample, sequenced in a study of T cell changes during pregnancy in multiple sclerosis. Profiled with immunoSEQ multiplex PCR; TCRdb holds only in-frame clones, not every one. The data show around 35,000 clones, with 85% to 95% seen just once and about 0.4% held by the top ten. Sequencing used CD4+ T cells from peripheral blood mononuclear cells, obtained in the second trimester of pregnancy. The receptors come from a female donor with multiple sclerosis, enrolled in a pregnancy study.

The chain uses TRBV6-1 and TRBJ1-2; TRBD1 matches 10 bases. CDR3 length: 13 amino acids. Germline V gene sequence: CDR1 MNHNS, CDR2 SASEGT. With V trimmed by 6 bases and J by 6 bases, 4 bases remained unmatched. The CDR3 region is CASSAGTGDGYTF. In DNA, the CDR3 is TGTGCCAGCAGCGCCGGGACAGGGGATGGCTACACCTTC.

V usage is TRBV7-9 and J usage is TRBJ2-2; D unclear. Germline values: CDR1 SEHNR, CDR2 FQNEAQ (reference sequence). This CDR3 region has 12 residues. The CDR3 reads CAVQRNTGELFF. The CDR3 DNA is TGTGCAGTACAGAGAAACACCGGGGAGCTGTTTTTT.

The chain uses TRBV7-9 and TRBJ2-2, with TRBD2 identical over 7 bases. V dropped 4 bases and J dropped 3; count of bases not matched to a gene: 8. The germline V gene encodes CDR1 SEHNR and CDR2 FQNEAQ (reference sequence). The CDR3 sequence is 16 residues long. CDR3 in DNA: TGTGCCAGCAGCTCGAGAAGCGCGGGGGACACCGGGGAGCTGTTTTTT. Encoded protein: CASSSRSAGDTGELFF. Variable domain in full (rest from reference TRBV7-9 and TRBJ2-2): DTGVSQNPRHKITKRGQNVTFRCDPISEHNRLYWYRQTLGQGPEFLTYFQNEAQLEKSRLLSDRFSAERPKGSFSTLEIQRTEQGDSAMYLCASSSRSAGDTGELFFGEGSRLTVL.

The chain combines TRBV2 with TRBJ1-1; D call uncertain. V dropped 6 bases and J dropped 3 bases, with 11 bases sitting between them. CDR3 length: 13 residues. The germline V gene encodes CDR1 SNHLY and CDR2 FYNNEI. Here the CDR3 reads CASRTYGDTEAFF. CDR3 nucleotides: TGTGCCAGCAGGACGTACGGGGACACTGAAGCTTTCTTT.

This chain joins TRBV6-1 and TRBJ2-2; TRBD2 aligns across 8 bases. V shed 7 bases, J shed 1 base, and the junction held 2 bases outside the gene matches. The CDR3 is 14 residues long. Per the germline V gene, CDR1 is MNHNS and CDR2 is SASEGT. Written as DNA, the CDR3 is TGTGCCAGCAAGAGCGGGAGGAACACCGGGGAGCTGTTTTTT. Protein product: CASKSGRNTGELFF.

The chain joins TRBV5-8 to TRBJ1-5; D is undetermined. CDR3 length: 13 residues. CDR1 and CDR2 (germline): SGHTS, YDEGEE. V gave up 2 bases and J gave up 1 base, with 4 bases separating them. DNA of the CDR3: TGTGCCAGCAGCTTTCGGAGCAATCAGCCCCAGCATTTT. Amino acids: CASSFRSNQPQHF.

The sample holds a few counts of this clone. The chain couples TRBV6-1 to TRBJ1-4, with 10 bases that match TRBD1. The germline gives CDR1 MNHNS, CDR2 SASEGT. J gave up 8 bases and V 5 bases, and 8 bases lay outside the gene matches. CDR3 length equals 15 residues. CDR3 bases: TGTGCCAGCAGTATGAGGACAGGGGGGGAAGAAAAACTGTTTTTT. Encoded protein: CASSMRTGGEEKLFF.

V is TRBV5-4 and J is TRBJ2-5; 7 bases line up with TRBD2. The germline gives CDR1 SGHNT, CDR2 YYREEE (reference sequence). The V segment lost 0 bases and the J segment 5 bases; nucleotides outside the gene matches: 7. The CDR3 runs 15 residues. The CDR3 region is CASSLGGGGMETQYF. CDR3 nucleotide sequence: TGTGCCAGCAGCTTGGGGGGGGGAGGTATGGAGACCCAGTACTTC.

This clone was observed a handful of times. This sample includes further DNA sequences coding for the same CDR3. V is TRBV5-1 and J is TRBJ2-5; 10 bases fit TRBD2. Germline lookup yields CDR1 SGHRS and CDR2 YFSETQ. The CDR3 is 15 residues long. Trimming at V came to 0 bases and at J to 3 bases, leaving 2 bases not matched to a gene. The DNA for the CDR3 is TGCGCCAGCAGCTTGGGACTAGCGGGTGAAGAGACCCAGTACTTC. The encoded protein is CASSLGLAGEETQYF.

The V call is TRBV5-1, the J call TRBJ1-6; D is perhaps TRBD1 (6 bases). Trimming took 0 bases from V and 6 from J, leaving 7 bases between them. CDR3 size: 14 residues. CDR1 is SGHRS, CDR2 YFSETQ, per germline. The CDR3 DNA reads TGCGCCAGCAGCTTGGGGACAGCTAATTCACCCCTCCACTTT. Translation gives CASSLGTANSPLHF.

This rearrangement joins TRBV5-4 to TRBJ1-1, with TRBD1 matching over 8 bases. CDR3 size: 16 residues. Germline V gene data show CDR1 as SGHNT and CDR2 as YYREEE (reference sequence). The J segment lost 0 bases and the V segment lost 4 bases, leaving 8 bases of the junction unmatched. CDR3 loop: CASSGRDRYMNTEAFF. As DNA, the CDR3 is TGTGCCAGCAGCGGGCGGGACAGGTACATGAACACTGAAGCTTTCTTT.

This chain uses TRBV30 with TRBJ2-7; 8 bases align to TRBD2. V lost 2 bases, J lost 0 bases, and 3 bases stayed unmatched. The CDR3 covers 14 residues. Germline assignment: CDR1 GTSNPN and CDR2 SVGIG (reference sequence). The CDR3 loop reads CAWSRGGSSYEQYF. CDR3 nucleotides: TGTGCCTGGAGTCGGGGGGGCAGCTCCTACGAGCAGTACTTC.

The chain carries TRBV19 and TRBJ1-1, with TRBD1 as a possible D gene (6 bases). Germline CDR1 is LNHDA and CDR2 is SQIVND (reference sequence). Trimming removed 7 bases at V and 8 bases at J, with 14 bases between. The CDR3 is made up of 12 amino acids. The CDR3 is CASTTTGKEAFF. CDR3 DNA sequence: TGTGCCAGTACTACCACAGGGAAAGAAGCTTTCTTT. Filled out from reference TRBV19 and TRBJ1-1, the complete variable domain reads DGGITQSPKYLFRKEGQNVTLSCEQNLNHDAMYWYRQDPGQGLRLIYYSQIVNDFQKGDIAEGYSVSREKKESFPLTVTSAQKNPTAFYLCASTTTGKEAFFGQGTRLTVV.

The genes are TRBV18 and TRBJ2-5; D gene uncertain. Germline V lookup: CDR1 KGHSH, CDR2 LQKENI. This CDR3 has 15 residues. With 0 bases removed from V and 1 base from J, the gap between germline ends came to 9 bases. Here the CDR3 DNA reads TGTGCCAGCTCACCACCCAATAGCCCCCAAGAGACCCAGTACTTC. Its protein is CASSPPNSPQETQYF.

This clone came up a few times. This chain connects TRBV14 to TRBJ1-1; no definite D call. The germline V gene has CDR1 SGHDN and CDR2 FVKESK. The CDR3 is 11 residues long. Trimming cost V 0 bases and J 9 bases, with 5 bases left between them. The CDR3 coding sequence is TGTGCCAGCAGCCAAGACCCCAAAGCTTTCTTT. It translates to CASSQDPKAFF. Based on the CDR3 plus reference TRBV14 and TRBJ1-1, the full variable domain is EAGVTQFPSHSVIEKGQTVTLRCDPISGHDNLYWYRRVMGKEIKFLLHFVKESKQDESGMPNNRFLAERTGGTYSTLKVQPAELEDSGVYFCASSQDPKAFFGQGTRLTVV.

V gene TRBV7-2 combines with J gene TRBJ2-3, with D uncertain. With 3 bases removed from V and 2 bases from J, the gap between germline ends came to 9 bases. This CDR3 spans 14 amino acids. CDR1 is SGHTA, CDR2 FQGNSA, per germline. The CDR3 nucleotides are TGTGCCAGCAGCTTTAGCCTCGTCACAGATACGCAGTATTTT. Translating gives CASSFSLVTDTQYF.

The rearrangement joins TRBV9 to TRBJ1-2; 7 bases line up with TRBD1. From germline, CDR1 is SGDLS and CDR2 YYNGEE. V lost 1 base, J lost 6 bases, and 3 bases stayed unmatched. CDR3 length: 13 amino acids. CDR3 protein: CASSVTGTDGYTF. The CDR3 nucleotides are TGTGCCAGCAGCGTAACCGGGACAGATGGCTACACCTTC.

The V gene is TRBV18, the J gene TRBJ2-3; TRBD2 agrees at 13 bases. The CDR3 sequence is 14 residues long. The V and J ends lost 8 bases and 4 bases, in that order; junction bases with no gene match: 3. Per germline, CDR1 KGHSH and CDR2 LQKENI. The DNA of the CDR3 is TGTGCCAGCCGGACTAGCGGGGGACCAGATACGCAGTATTTT. It translates to CASRTSGGPDTQYF.

In DNA form, the CDR3 reads TGTGCCAGTAGTATAAAAGGACGGACTTATAGCAATCAGCCCCAGCATTTT. Amino acids: CASSIKGRTYSNQPQHF. J is TRBJ1-5 and V is TRBV19, with D uncertain. Germline V gene sequence: CDR1 LNHDA, CDR2 SQIVND (reference sequence). This CDR3 region has 17 residues. The germline V and J ends were trimmed by 2 bases and 0 bases, with 14 bases remaining between them.

Here the CDR3 DNA reads TGTGCCAGCAGTGTAAAGAGGAGACTGTTTTTT. It is translated as CASSVKRRLFF. The V gene is TRBV2, the J gene TRBJ1-4, with D uncertain. Germline V gives CDR1 SNHLY, CDR2 FYNNEI. This CDR3 comprises 11 residues. The V and J ends lost 4 bases and 13 bases respectively, with 10 bases between them.

The gene calls are TRBV10-1 and TRBJ2-7; 11 bases fit TRBD1. The V segment lost 10 bases and the J segment 5 bases; nucleotides outside the gene matches: 7. This CDR3 has 13 amino acids. CDR1 and CDR2 (germline): WNHNN, SYGVQD (reference sequence). DNA for the CDR3: TGCGCCACCGGGACGGGACAGGGGGACGAGCAGTACTTC. It codes for CATGTGQGDEQYF.

The CDR3 DNA sequence: TGTGCCAGCAGCGTAGGGGAGCCCTACGAGCAGTACTTC. Amino acid sequence: CASSVGEPYEQYF. The rearrangement joins TRBV7-2 to TRBJ2-7; D could derive from TRBD1 or TRBD2 (5 bases each). V was clipped by 5 bases and J by 2 bases, with 10 bases between them. This CDR3 region has 13 residues. The germline V gene has CDR1 SGHTA and CDR2 FQGNSA.

V and J are TRBV7-2 and TRBJ1-2; TRBD1 aligns across 7 bases. The CDR3 has 14 amino acids. The V segment lost 0 bases and the J segment 7 bases; nucleotides outside the gene matches: 5. Germline V CDR1 and CDR2: SGHTA, FQGNSA. The CDR3 here is CASSLAYRGGGYTF. CDR3 bases: TGTGCCAGCAGCTTAGCTTACAGGGGTGGTGGCTACACCTTC.

V gene TRBV30 combines with J gene TRBJ1-5; 9 bases are a match to TRBD1. V was clipped by 0 bases and J by 7 bases; unmatched bases: 4. The CDR3 is 14 amino acids. Germline CDR1 GTSNPN, CDR2 SVGIG (reference sequence). In DNA form, the CDR3 reads TGTGCCTGGAGTGTCACAGGGGGCCCGCAGCCCCAGCATTTT. The encoded protein is CAWSVTGGPQPQHF.

The chain has TRBV30 and TRBJ1-2; D is ambiguous. The germline gives CDR1 GTSNPN, CDR2 SVGIG (reference sequence). Deletions cut 3 bases from V and 1 base from J, with 9 bases between. CDR3 length equals 13 residues. CDR3 bases: TGTGCCTGGAGGACCGACTTTAACTATGGCTACACCTTC. Its translation is CAWRTDFNYGYTF.

V is TRBV25-1 and J is TRBJ1-2; TRBD1 is a possible D gene (6 bases). This CDR3 is built from 16 residues. Trimming left V 4 bases short and J 0 bases short, with 15 bases between. Germline loops: CDR1 MGHDK, CDR2 SYGVNS. The CDR3 nucleotides read TGTGCCAGCAGTGCCCGGGGGGGCCCACCTAACTATGGCTACACCTTC. This gives the protein CASSARGGPPNYGYTF.

The J gene is TRBJ2-5, the V gene TRBV10-3; D is ambiguous. CDR3 size: 13 residues. In germline, CDR1 is ENHRY, CDR2 SYGVKD. Trimming took 6 bases from V and 5 from J, leaving 13 bases between them. The CDR3 sequence: CAIRRNLQETQYF. CDR3 coding DNA: TGTGCCATCAGACGTAACCTACAGGAGACCCAGTACTTC.

The gene calls are TRBV9 and TRBJ1-6; TRBD1 aligns across 7 bases. The trim removed 3 bases at V and 10 bases at J, leaving 4 bases unmatched. CDR3 length: 13 amino acids. From germline, CDR1 is SGDLS and CDR2 YYNGEE. The CDR3 region is CASSGQGNSPLHF. DNA for the CDR3: TGTGCCAGCAGCGGACAGGGAAACTCACCCCTCCACTTT.